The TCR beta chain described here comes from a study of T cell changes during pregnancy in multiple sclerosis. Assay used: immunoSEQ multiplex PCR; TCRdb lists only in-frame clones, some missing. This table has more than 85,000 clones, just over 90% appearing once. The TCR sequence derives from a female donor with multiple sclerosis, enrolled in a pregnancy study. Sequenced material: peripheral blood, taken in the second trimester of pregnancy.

The CDR3 DNA follows: TGTGCCAGCAGCTTATTGGACAGTTTGAACTATGGCTACACCTTC. Its protein is CASSLLDSLNYGYTF. V usage is TRBV11-2 and J usage is TRBJ1-2; a possible D gene is TRBD1 (6 bases). Germline assignment: CDR1 SGHAT and CDR2 FQNNGV. Deletions cut 2 bases from V and 2 bases from J, with 12 bases between. The CDR3 is 15 residues long.